Included here is one T cell receptor beta chain sequence, with context. The target antigen is unknown. This sample was included in a study of T cell responses to AZD1222 COVID-19 vaccine. Study-level results: Reportedly, close to half of spike-specific TCRs are directed against unmutated variant regions. Across the whole spike, CD4 TCRs peaked at regions 160-218 and 743-854. Donor demographics were predominantly white British with a female majority; clonal diversity may be underestimated. Seropositive status at baseline applied to only a handful of AZD1222 recipients.

V trimming: 3 bases; J trimming: 6 bases; junction bases outside the gene matches: 0. This CDR3 has 12 amino acids. CDR1 is SGDLS and CDR2 is YYNGEE in the germline V gene. Sequencing was performed with immunoSEQ multiplex PCR; in TCRdb, only in-frame clones are kept and a portion is missing. The table records 150,000 or so clones, just under 90% of them present only once. This sequence joins TRBV9 and TRBJ1-2, with 9 bases that match TRBD1. This receptor was identified in an adult who received the MenACWY meningococcal vaccine as a control. The sequenced sample was peripheral blood, obtained 28 days after the second dose of the MenACWY control vaccine. CDR3 in DNA: TGTGCCAGCAGCGGGACAGGGGATGGCTACACCTTC. This codes for CASSGTGDGYTF. Looking up the rest from reference TRBV9 and TRBJ1-2 gives the full variable domain: DSGVTQTPKHLITATGQRVTLRCSPRSGDLSVYWYQQSLDQGLQFLIQYYNGEERAKGNILERFSAQQFPDLHSELNLSSLELGDSALYFCASSGTGDGYTFGSGTRLTVV.